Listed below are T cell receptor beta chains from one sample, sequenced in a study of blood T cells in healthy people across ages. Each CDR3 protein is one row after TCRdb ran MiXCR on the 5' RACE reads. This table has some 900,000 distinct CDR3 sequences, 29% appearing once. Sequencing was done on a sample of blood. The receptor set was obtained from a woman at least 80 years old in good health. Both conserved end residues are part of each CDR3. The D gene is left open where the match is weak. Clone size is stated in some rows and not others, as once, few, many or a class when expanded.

CDR3nt: TGTGCCAGCAGTGACTTAGGAGGTAGCACAGATACGCAGTATTTT; CDR3aa: CASSDLGGSTDTQYF; d_gene: .; abundance: many; j_gene: TRBJ2-3; v_gene: TRBV6-1
CDR3nt: TGTGCCAGCAGCTTCGTGACAGGGAACACCGGGGAGCTGTTTTTT; CDR3aa: CASSFVTGNTGELFF; d_gene: .; abundance: .; j_gene: TRBJ2-2; v_gene: TRBV11-3
CDR3nt: TGTGCCAGCAGTTACCAGTCCTTACGGGGGGCCTACAATGAGCAGTACTTC; CDR3aa: CASSYQSLRGAYNEQYF; d_gene: .; abundance: .; j_gene: TRBJ2-7; v_gene: TRBV6-2/TRBV6-3
CDR3nt: TGTGCCACCAGCCTTCTGCGGGGGGGCCTTAGCACAGATACGCAGTATTTT; CDR3aa: CATSLLRGGLSTDTQYF; d_gene: TRBD2; abundance: .; j_gene: TRBJ2-3; v_gene: TRBV15
CDR3nt: TGCGCCAGCAGCCCCGGGACAGCCCCTGGAAACACCATATATTTT; CDR3aa: CASSPGTAPGNTIYF; d_gene: TRBD1; abundance: few; j_gene: TRBJ1-3; v_gene: TRBV5-1
CDR3nt: TGTGCCAGCAGTTTAGCCGGACAGTTACGCTACAATGAGCAGTACTTC; CDR3aa: CASSLAGQLRYNEQYF; d_gene: .; abundance: .; j_gene: TRBJ2-5; v_gene: TRBV12-3/TRBV12-4
CDR3nt: TGTGCCACCGGGAGGAGCTCCTACAATGAGCAGTACTTC; CDR3aa: CATGRSSYNEQYF; d_gene: .; abundance: .; j_gene: TRBJ2-7; v_gene: TRBV15
CDR3nt: TGTGCCAGCAGCTTACGACAGCCTAATGAAAAACTGTTTTTT; CDR3aa: CASSLRQPNEKLFF; d_gene: .; abundance: .; j_gene: TRBJ1-4; v_gene: TRBV5-5
CDR3nt: TGCAGTGCTGAACTAGCGGGGGCCCCACTTACGCAGTATTTT; CDR3aa: CSAELAGAPLTQYF; d_gene: TRBD2; abundance: many; j_gene: TRBJ2-3; v_gene: TRBV20-1
CDR3nt: TGTGCCAGCAGCTTAGAGGGACCAGGATACATTCAGTACTTC; CDR3aa: CASSLEGPGYIQYF; d_gene: .; abundance: many; j_gene: TRBJ2-4; v_gene: TRBV7-2
CDR3nt: TGTGCCAGCAGCTTGGGACAGGCTCGAAATCAGCCCCAGCATTTT; CDR3aa: CASSLGQARNQPQHF; d_gene: .; abundance: many; j_gene: TRBJ1-5; v_gene: TRBV5-5
CDR3nt: TGTGCCACCAGTGAAGCCCCCCGGACAGGGACGTATACGCAGTATTTT; CDR3aa: CATSEAPRTGTYTQYF; d_gene: TRBD1; abundance: many; j_gene: TRBJ2-3; v_gene: TRBV24-1
CDR3nt: TGTGCCAGCAGCTTAAGGCTGAACTATGGCTACACCTTC; CDR3aa: CASSLRLNYGYTF; d_gene: .; abundance: many; j_gene: TRBJ1-2; v_gene: TRBV7-8
CDR3nt: TGTGCCAGCAGCACCGGACTAGCGGGGGCCATAAGCACAGATACGCAGTATTTT; CDR3aa: CASSTGLAGAISTDTQYF; d_gene: TRBD2; abundance: many; j_gene: TRBJ2-3; v_gene: TRBV5-5
CDR3nt: TGTGCCGCAAGGACAGGGGGCTCCTATGGCTACACCTTC; CDR3aa: CAARTGGSYGYTF; d_gene: TRBD1; abundance: many; j_gene: TRBJ1-2; v_gene: TRBV7-2
CDR3nt: TGTGCCAGCAGTTTAGGGTGTGGCGCGGGACAGCCCCAGCATTTT; CDR3aa: CASSLGCGAGQPQHF; d_gene: .; abundance: .; j_gene: TRBJ1-5; v_gene: TRBV28
CDR3nt: TGTGCCAGCAGCCCTTGGACTAGCGGGGATAATGAGCAGTACTTC; CDR3aa: CASSPWTSGDNEQYF; d_gene: TRBD2; abundance: .; j_gene: TRBJ2-5; v_gene: TRBV6-1
CDR3nt: TGTGCCAGCAGCGCGAACAGGGCGGTCTACAATGAGCAGTTCTTC; CDR3aa: CASSANRAVYNEQFF; d_gene: .; abundance: many; j_gene: TRBJ2-1; v_gene: TRBV7-2
CDR3nt: TGTGCCAGCACCACGGTCCACGGGGGCGACTCTGGAAACACCAGATATTTT; CDR3aa: CASTTVHGGDSGNTRYF; d_gene: .; abundance: .; j_gene: TRBJ1-3; v_gene: TRBV28
CDR3nt: TGTGCCAGCACACGGGTATTGGAGACCCAGTACTTC; CDR3aa: CASTRVLETQYF; d_gene: .; abundance: many; j_gene: TRBJ2-5; v_gene: TRBV28
CDR3nt: TGTGCCAGCAGTTCCGGACAGTTTTCTGGGGAGCTGTTTTTT; CDR3aa: CASSSGQFSGELFF; d_gene: .; abundance: .; j_gene: TRBJ2-2; v_gene: TRBV27
CDR3nt: TGTGCCAGCTCAACCGGGACAGATAAGAATGAAAAACTGTTTTTT; CDR3aa: CASSTGTDKNEKLFF; d_gene: TRBD1; abundance: many; j_gene: TRBJ1-4; v_gene: TRBV18
CDR3nt: TGCGCCAGCAGCGTAGGACAGGGAAATGGCTACACCTTC; CDR3aa: CASSVGQGNGYTF; d_gene: TRBD1; abundance: many; j_gene: TRBJ1-2; v_gene: TRBV5-1
CDR3nt: TGTGCCAGCAGCTACACGGGACTAGCGGGGAGAAATGAGCAGTTCTTC; CDR3aa: CASSYTGLAGRNEQFF; d_gene: TRBD2; abundance: few; j_gene: TRBJ2-1; v_gene: TRBV7-2
CDR3nt: TGCGCCAGCAGCCAGAAGACAGGGGGAAGTACTGAAGCTTTCTTT; CDR3aa: CASSQKTGGSTEAFF; d_gene: TRBD1; abundance: many; j_gene: TRBJ1-1; v_gene: TRBV4-3
CDR3nt: TGTGCCAGCGTCCACTCTAGCGAACCCTACGAGCAGTACTTC; CDR3aa: CASVHSSEPYEQYF; d_gene: .; abundance: .; j_gene: TRBJ2-7; v_gene: TRBV12-3/TRBV12-4
CDR3nt: TGTGCCAGCAGCTTAAGGGGAGGGGATTCCTACGAGCAGTACTTC; CDR3aa: CASSLRGGDSYEQYF; d_gene: TRBD2; abundance: .; j_gene: TRBJ2-7; v_gene: TRBV7-2
CDR3nt: TGTGCCAGCAGCCAGACAGGGGGCGCGGGGGGCTACACCTTC; CDR3aa: CASSQTGGAGGYTF; d_gene: TRBD1; abundance: few; j_gene: TRBJ1-2; v_gene: TRBV3-1
CDR3nt: TGTGCCTGGAGTGTGACGGGACAGGGTGATGGCTACACCTTC; CDR3aa: CAWSVTGQGDGYTF; d_gene: TRBD1; abundance: .; j_gene: TRBJ1-2; v_gene: TRBV30
CDR3nt: TGCAGTGCTACAGACCCGCGATCGGGCAATCAGCCCCAGCATTTT; CDR3aa: CSATDPRSGNQPQHF; d_gene: .; abundance: many; j_gene: TRBJ1-5; v_gene: TRBV20-1
CDR3nt: TGTGCCAGCATCCTCTCCTGGATGAGCGAGAACACCGGGGAGCTGTTTTTT; CDR3aa: CASILSWMSENTGELFF; d_gene: .; abundance: .; j_gene: TRBJ2-2; v_gene: TRBV12-3/TRBV12-4
CDR3nt: TGTGCCAGCAGCTCGTACAGGGACGGCTACAATGAGCAGTTCTTC; CDR3aa: CASSSYRDGYNEQFF; d_gene: .; abundance: many; j_gene: TRBJ2-1; v_gene: TRBV7-9
CDR3nt: TGTGCCAGCAGTTACTCGGGCAGTTCTATCACCTACAATGAGCAGTTCTTC; CDR3aa: CASSYSGSSITYNEQFF; d_gene: .; abundance: many; j_gene: TRBJ2-1; v_gene: TRBV6-5
CDR3nt: TGCGCCAGCAGCTTAGGGACTAGCACGCAAGAGACCCAGTACTTC; CDR3aa: CASSLGTSTQETQYF; d_gene: TRBD2; abundance: many; j_gene: TRBJ2-5; v_gene: TRBV5-1
CDR3nt: TGTGCCAGCAGCTTGGGGACGCTTGAAAAACTGTTTTTT; CDR3aa: CASSLGTLEKLFF; d_gene: .; abundance: .; j_gene: TRBJ1-4; v_gene: TRBV7-2
CDR3nt: TGCGCCAGCCGGACGGGTCCAGCGCAGTATTTT; CDR3aa: CASRTGPAQYF; d_gene: .; abundance: .; j_gene: TRBJ2-3; v_gene: TRBV5-1
CDR3nt: TGTGCCAGCAGCCCAACGCAGACAGGGAGGAGTTCACCCCTCCACTTT; CDR3aa: CASSPTQTGRSSPLHF; d_gene: TRBD1; abundance: many; j_gene: TRBJ1-6; v_gene: TRBV14
CDR3nt: TGTGCCAGCAGCTACGGACCTCGGGCAGATACGCAGTATTTT; CDR3aa: CASSYGPRADTQYF; d_gene: .; abundance: .; j_gene: TRBJ2-3; v_gene: TRBV5-7
CDR3nt: TGTGCCTGGAGCGCACAGGGTTACGAGCAGTACTTC; CDR3aa: CAWSAQGYEQYF; d_gene: .; abundance: .; j_gene: TRBJ2-7; v_gene: TRBV30
CDR3nt: TGTGCTAGTGGTTTGGCTAAAGACCGATCGAACACTGAAGCTTTCTTT; CDR3aa: CASGLAKDRSNTEAFF; d_gene: .; abundance: few; j_gene: TRBJ1-1; v_gene: TRBV12-5
CDR3nt: TGTGCCAGCAAGACGGGGTATAGCGGGGGAAGCACAGATACGCAGTATTTT; CDR3aa: CASKTGYSGGSTDTQYF; d_gene: TRBD2; abundance: .; j_gene: TRBJ2-3; v_gene: TRBV2
CDR3nt: TGCGCCAGCAGTGAGTCGAGTTGGGGCACTGAGCAGTTCTTC; CDR3aa: CASSESSWGTEQFF; d_gene: .; abundance: .; j_gene: TRBJ2-1; v_gene: TRBV10-1
CDR3nt: TGTGCCACCAGCCCGGGACAGGGGATCGGCGGGGAGCTGTTTTTT; CDR3aa: CATSPGQGIGGELFF; d_gene: TRBD1; abundance: .; j_gene: TRBJ2-2; v_gene: TRBV24-1
CDR3nt: TGTGCCAGCAGCAAGACGGGGGGGCGCACAGATACGCAGTATTTT; CDR3aa: CASSKTGGRTDTQYF; d_gene: TRBD2; abundance: many; j_gene: TRBJ2-3; v_gene: TRBV5-5
CDR3nt: TGTGCCAGCAGCAGCGGGGGGATTCGACAAGAGACCCAGTACTTC; CDR3aa: CASSSGGIRQETQYF; d_gene: TRBD2; abundance: many; j_gene: TRBJ2-5; v_gene: TRBV28
CDR3nt: TGCGCCAGCAGCCAAGCCCAGGACAGGCCGTATGGCTACACCTTC; CDR3aa: CASSQAQDRPYGYTF; d_gene: TRBD1; abundance: .; j_gene: TRBJ1-2; v_gene: TRBV4-1
CDR3nt: TGTGCCAGCAGCTTGGGGGGATTGAGGGAGACCCAGTACTTC; CDR3aa: CASSLGGLRETQYF; d_gene: .; abundance: many; j_gene: TRBJ2-5; v_gene: TRBV5-5
CDR3nt: TGTGCCAGCAGTCTTAGGGACGGTATCGGCAATCAGCCCCAGCATTTT; CDR3aa: CASSLRDGIGNQPQHF; d_gene: .; abundance: .; j_gene: TRBJ1-5; v_gene: TRBV6-2/TRBV6-3